This T cell receptor (beta chain) was sequenced for a study of cytomegalovirus exposure and HLA in healthy donors. This CDR3 comprises 16 residues. Germline CDR1 is MRHNA and CDR2 is SNTAGT. Trimming left V 2 bases short and J 4 bases short, with 17 bases between. The assay was immunoSEQ multiplex PCR, and TCRdb's table has in-frame clones only and misses some. Here the sample spans about 120,000 clones, approximately 87% being singletons. The sequenced sample was PBMCs. V usage is TRBV6-4 and J usage is TRBJ1-2; D is perhaps TRBD1 (6 bases). The clonotype comes from a woman younger than 30 in good health and CMV-seropositive. This CDR3 is CASSDSGGADIYGYTF. In DNA, the CDR3 is TGTGCCAGCAGTGACAGCGGGGGCGCGGATATCTATGGCTACACCTTC.